This T cell receptor (beta chain) was recorded in a study of T cell repertoires in cytomegalovirus infection. Study details: Both a matching HLA type and CMV infection were indicated by public TCR beta signatures. Findings of the study overall: HLA-C-restricted CMV clonotypes gave the most frequent clonotype in two of eight donors. Frequencies of public TCR beta families were cumulated, and this identified carriers of CMV plus the relevant HLA.

Germline V gene data show CDR1 as MNHEY and CDR2 as SVGEGT. V trimming: 6 bases; J trimming: 4 bases; junction bases outside the gene matches: 14. The CDR3 is made up of 16 amino acids. This clonotype was counted between two and nine times. Its specificity is not known. TCRdb reanalysed the reads using MiXCR and keeps one entry per CDR3 protein. The table lists a few hundred thousand distinct CDR3 sequences, approximately 13% of them singletons, with about 10% in the top ten. Sample: PBMCs. The gene calls are TRBV6-2 or TRBV6-3 and TRBJ2-5; the match to TRBD1 covers 7 bases. The source of this sequence is a human donor in good health (CMV status not recorded). Some clones in this sample may be carry-over from other donors' samples. The DNA for the CDR3 is TGTGCCAGCAGACCCATGACAGGGAGAATCCGAGAGACCCAGTACTTC. It is translated as CASRPMTGRIRETQYF.